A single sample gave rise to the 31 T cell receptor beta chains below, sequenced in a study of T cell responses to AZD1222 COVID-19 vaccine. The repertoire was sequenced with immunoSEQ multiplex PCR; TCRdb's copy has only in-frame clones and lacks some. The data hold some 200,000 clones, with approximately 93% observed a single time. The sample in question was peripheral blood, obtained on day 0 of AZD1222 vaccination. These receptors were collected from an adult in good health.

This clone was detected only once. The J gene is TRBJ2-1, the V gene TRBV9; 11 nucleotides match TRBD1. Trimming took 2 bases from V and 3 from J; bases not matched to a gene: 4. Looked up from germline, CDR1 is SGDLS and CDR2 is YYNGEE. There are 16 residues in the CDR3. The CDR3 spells CASSVKGQGGYNEQFF. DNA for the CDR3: TGTGCCAGCAGCGTGAAGGGACAGGGGGGCTACAATGAGCAGTTCTTC.

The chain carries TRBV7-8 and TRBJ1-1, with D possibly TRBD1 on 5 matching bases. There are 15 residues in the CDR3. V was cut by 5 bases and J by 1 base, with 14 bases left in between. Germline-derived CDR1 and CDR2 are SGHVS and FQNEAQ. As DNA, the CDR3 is TGTGCCAGCAGCCCAGGTTTGGGGGGGAACACTGAAGCTTTCTTT. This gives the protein CASSPGLGGNTEAFF. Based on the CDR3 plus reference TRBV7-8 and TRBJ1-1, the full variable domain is GAGVSQSPRYKVAKRGQDVALRCDPISGHVSLFWYQQALGQGPEFLTYFQNEAQLDKSGLPSDRFFAERPEGSVSTLKIQRTQQEDSAVYLCASSPGLGGNTEAFFGQGTRLTVV.

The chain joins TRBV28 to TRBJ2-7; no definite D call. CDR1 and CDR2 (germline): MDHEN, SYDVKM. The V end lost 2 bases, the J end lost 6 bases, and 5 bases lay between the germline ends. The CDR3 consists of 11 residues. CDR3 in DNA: TGTGCCAGCAGTTTAAGGAGCGAGCAGTACTTC. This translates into CASSLRSEQYF.

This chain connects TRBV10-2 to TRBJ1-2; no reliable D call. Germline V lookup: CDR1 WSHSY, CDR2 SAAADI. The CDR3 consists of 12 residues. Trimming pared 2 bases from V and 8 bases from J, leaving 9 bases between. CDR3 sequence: CASSERGWGYTF. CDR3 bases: TGCGCCAGCAGTGAGCGGGGTTGGGGCTACACCTTC.

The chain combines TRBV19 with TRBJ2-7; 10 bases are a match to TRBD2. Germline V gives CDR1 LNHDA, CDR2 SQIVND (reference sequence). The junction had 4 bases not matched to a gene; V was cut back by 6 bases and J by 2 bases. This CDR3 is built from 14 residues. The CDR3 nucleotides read TGTGCCAGTAGAAATAGCGGGAGGACCTACGAGCAGTACTTC. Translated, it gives CASRNSGRTYEQYF.

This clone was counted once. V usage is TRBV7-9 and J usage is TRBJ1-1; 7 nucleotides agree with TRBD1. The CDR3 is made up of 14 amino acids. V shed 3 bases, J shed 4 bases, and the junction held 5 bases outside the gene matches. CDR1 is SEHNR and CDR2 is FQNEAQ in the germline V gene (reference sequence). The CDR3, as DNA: TGTGCCAGCAGCTTTCAGAGGGGGCCCACTGAAGCTTTCTTT. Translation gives CASSFQRGPTEAFF. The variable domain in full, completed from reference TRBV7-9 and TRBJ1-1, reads DTGVSQNPRHKITKRGQNVTFRCDPISEHNRLYWYRQTLGQGPEFLTYFQNEAQLEKSRLLSDRFSAERPKGSFSTLEIQRTEQGDSAMYLCASSFQRGPTEAFFGQGTRLTVV.

The chain's CDR3 is CASTTRQGANTEAFF. The CDR3 DNA sequence: TGTGCCAGCACCACTAGACAGGGGGCGAACACTGAAGCTTTCTTT. The chain uses TRBV2 and TRBJ1-1, with 10 bases that match TRBD1. The CDR3 runs to 15 residues. Looked up from germline, CDR1 is SNHLY and CDR2 is FYNNEI. The ends lost 7 bases at V and 1 base at J; junction bases unmatched: 6.

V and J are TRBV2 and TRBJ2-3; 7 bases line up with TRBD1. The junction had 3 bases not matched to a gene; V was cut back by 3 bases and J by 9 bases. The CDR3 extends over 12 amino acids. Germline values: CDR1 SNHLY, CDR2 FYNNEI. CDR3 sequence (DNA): TGTGCCAGCAGTGACCAAGGGGGCACGCAGTATTTT. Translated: CASSDQGGTQYF.

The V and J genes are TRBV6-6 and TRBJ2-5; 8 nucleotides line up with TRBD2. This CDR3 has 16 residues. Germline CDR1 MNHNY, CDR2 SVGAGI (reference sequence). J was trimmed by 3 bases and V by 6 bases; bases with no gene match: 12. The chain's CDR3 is CASRHATLLAEETQYF. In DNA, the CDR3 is TGTGCCAGCAGGCACGCCACCCTACTAGCGGAAGAGACCCAGTACTTC.

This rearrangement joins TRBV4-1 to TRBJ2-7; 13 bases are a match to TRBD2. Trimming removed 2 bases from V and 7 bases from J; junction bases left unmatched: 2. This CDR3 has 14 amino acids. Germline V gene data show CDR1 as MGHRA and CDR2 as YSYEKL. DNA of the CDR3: TGCGCCAGCAGCCAATTGGGACTAGCGGGAGAGCAGTACTTC. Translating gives CASSQLGLAGEQYF.

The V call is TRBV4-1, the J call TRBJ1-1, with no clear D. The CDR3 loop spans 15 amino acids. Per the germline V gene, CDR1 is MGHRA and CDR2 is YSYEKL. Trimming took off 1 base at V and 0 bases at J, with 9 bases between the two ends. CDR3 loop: CASSQGTAMNTEAFF. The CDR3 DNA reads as TGCGCCAGCAGCCAAGGCACAGCCATGAACACTGAAGCTTTCTTT.

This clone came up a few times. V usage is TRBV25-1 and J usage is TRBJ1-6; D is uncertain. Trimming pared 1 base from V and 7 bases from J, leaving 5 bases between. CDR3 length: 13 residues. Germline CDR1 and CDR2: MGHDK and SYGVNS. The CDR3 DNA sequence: TGTGCCAGCAGTGAATTGAGGAATTCACCCCTCCACTTT. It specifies CASSELRNSPLHF.

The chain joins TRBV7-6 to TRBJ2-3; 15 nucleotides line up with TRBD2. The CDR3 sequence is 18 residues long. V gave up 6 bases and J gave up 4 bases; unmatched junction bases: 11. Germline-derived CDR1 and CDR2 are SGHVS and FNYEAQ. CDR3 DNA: TGTGCCAGCAGTTCCCCCGGCAGGACTAGCGGGGGGGCAGATACGCAGTATTTT. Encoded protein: CASSSPGRTSGGADTQYF.

CDR3 amino acids: CASSPWTGEGSDTQYF. CDR3 nucleotide sequence: TGTGCCAGCAGTCCTTGGACAGGGGAAGGTTCAGATACGCAGTATTTT. This chain uses TRBV27 with TRBJ2-3, with 9 bases aligning to TRBD1. Germline V gives CDR1 MNHEY, CDR2 SMNVEV (reference sequence). The V gene end was trimmed by 5 bases and the J gene end by 4 bases; junction bases not matched to a gene: 10. The CDR3 is made up of 16 amino acids.

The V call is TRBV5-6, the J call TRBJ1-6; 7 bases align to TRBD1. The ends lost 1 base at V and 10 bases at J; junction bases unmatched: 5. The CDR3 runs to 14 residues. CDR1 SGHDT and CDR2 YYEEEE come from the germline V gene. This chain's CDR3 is CASSLRQGGSPLHF. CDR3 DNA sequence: TGTGCCAGCAGCTTGAGACAGGGTGGATCACCCCTCCACTTT.

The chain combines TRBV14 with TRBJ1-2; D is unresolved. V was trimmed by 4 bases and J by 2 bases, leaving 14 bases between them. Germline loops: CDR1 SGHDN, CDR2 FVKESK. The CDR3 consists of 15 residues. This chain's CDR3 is CASSRLGATNYGYTF. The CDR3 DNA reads TGTGCCAGCAGCCGACTGGGCGCAACGAACTATGGCTACACCTTC.

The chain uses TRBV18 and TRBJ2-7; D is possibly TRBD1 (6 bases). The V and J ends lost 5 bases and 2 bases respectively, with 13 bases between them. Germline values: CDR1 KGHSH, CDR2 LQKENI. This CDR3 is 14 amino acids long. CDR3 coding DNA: TGTGCCAGCTCATTACAGGGTATGGCCTACGAGCAGTACTTC. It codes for CASSLQGMAYEQYF.

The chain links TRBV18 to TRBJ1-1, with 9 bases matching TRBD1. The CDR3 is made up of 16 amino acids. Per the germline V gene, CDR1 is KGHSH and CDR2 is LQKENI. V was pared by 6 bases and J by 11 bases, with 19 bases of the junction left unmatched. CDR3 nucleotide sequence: TGTGCCAGCTCTCTACAAACGGGACAGGGACGTGAATCGGCTTTCTTT. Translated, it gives CASSLQTGQGRESAFF. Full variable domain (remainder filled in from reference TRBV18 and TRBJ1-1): NAGVMQNPRHLVRRRGQEARLRCSPMKGHSHVYWYRQLPEEGLKFMVYLQKENIIDESGMPKERFSAEFPKEGPSILRIQQVVRGDSAAYFCASSLQTGQGRESAFFGQGTRLTVV.

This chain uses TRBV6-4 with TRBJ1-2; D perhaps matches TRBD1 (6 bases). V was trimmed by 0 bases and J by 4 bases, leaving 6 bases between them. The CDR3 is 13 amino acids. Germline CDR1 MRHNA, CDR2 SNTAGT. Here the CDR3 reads CASSDSRGYGYTF. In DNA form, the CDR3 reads TGTGCCAGCAGTGACTCCAGGGGCTATGGCTACACCTTC.

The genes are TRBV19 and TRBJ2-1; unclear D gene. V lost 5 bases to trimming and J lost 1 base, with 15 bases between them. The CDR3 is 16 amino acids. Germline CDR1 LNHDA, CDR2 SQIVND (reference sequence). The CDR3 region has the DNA TGTGCCAGTAGTTTGCTCGGGTGGGGATCCTACAATGAGCAGTTCTTC. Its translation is CASSLLGWGSYNEQFF. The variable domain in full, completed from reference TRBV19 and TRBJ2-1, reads DGGITQSPKYLFRKEGQNVTLSCEQNLNHDAMYWYRQDPGQGLRLIYYSQIVNDFQKGDIAEGYSVSREKKESFPLTVTSAQKNPTAFYLCASSLLGWGSYNEQFFGPGTRLTVL.

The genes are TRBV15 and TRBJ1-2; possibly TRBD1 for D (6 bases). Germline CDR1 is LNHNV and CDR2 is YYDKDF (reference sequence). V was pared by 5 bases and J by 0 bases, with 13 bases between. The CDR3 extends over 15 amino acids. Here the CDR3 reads CATSGKGDTNYGYTF. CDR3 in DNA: TGTGCCACCAGCGGAAAGGGGGATACTAACTATGGCTACACCTTC. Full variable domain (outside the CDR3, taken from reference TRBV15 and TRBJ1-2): DAMVIQNPRYQVTQFGKPVTLSCSQTLNHNVMYWYQQKSSQAPKLLFHYYDKDFNNEADTPDNFQSRRPNTSFCFLDIRSPGLGDTAMYLCATSGKGDTNYGYTFGSGTRLTVV.

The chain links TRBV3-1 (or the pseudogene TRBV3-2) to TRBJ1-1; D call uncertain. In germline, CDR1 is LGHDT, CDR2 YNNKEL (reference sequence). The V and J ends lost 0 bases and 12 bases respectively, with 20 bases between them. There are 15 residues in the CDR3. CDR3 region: CASSQDASRSAKTFF. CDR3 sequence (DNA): TGTGCCAGCAGCCAAGATGCCTCACGTTCAGCTAAAACTTTCTTT.

The CDR3 sequence is CAWSFSGGASNQPQHF. Here the CDR3 DNA reads TGTGCCTGGAGTTTTTCCGGGGGTGCGAGCAATCAGCCCCAGCATTTT. The rearrangement joins TRBV30 to TRBJ1-5; TRBD1 might be the D (5 bases). V lost 2 bases and J 1 base, leaving 15 bases between the germline ends. Germline lookup yields CDR1 GTSNPN and CDR2 SVGIG (reference sequence). The CDR3 length is 16 residues.

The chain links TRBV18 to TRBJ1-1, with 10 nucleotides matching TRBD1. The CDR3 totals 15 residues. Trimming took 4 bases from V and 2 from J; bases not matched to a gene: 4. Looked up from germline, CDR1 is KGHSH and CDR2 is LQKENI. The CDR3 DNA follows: TGTGCCAGCTCACGCAGACAGGGGGCCAACACTGAAGCTTTCTTT. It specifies CASSRRQGANTEAFF.

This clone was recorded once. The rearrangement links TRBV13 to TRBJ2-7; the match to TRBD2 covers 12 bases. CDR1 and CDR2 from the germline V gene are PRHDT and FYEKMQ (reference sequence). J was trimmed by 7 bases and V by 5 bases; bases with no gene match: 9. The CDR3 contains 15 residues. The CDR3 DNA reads TGTGCCAGCAGCACTAGCGGGGGGCTCCCGTGGGAGCAGTACTTC. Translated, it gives CASSTSGGLPWEQYF. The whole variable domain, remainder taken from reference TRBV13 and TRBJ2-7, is AAGVIQSPRHLIKEKRETATLKCYPIPRHDTVYWYQQGPGQDPQFLISFYEKMQSDKGSIPDRFSAQQFSDYHSELNMSSLELGDSALYFCASSTSGGLPWEQYFGPGTRLTVT.

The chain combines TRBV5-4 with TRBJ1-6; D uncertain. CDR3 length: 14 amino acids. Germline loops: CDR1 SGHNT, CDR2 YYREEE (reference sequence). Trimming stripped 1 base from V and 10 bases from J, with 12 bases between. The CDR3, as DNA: TGTGCCAGCAGCTTGCTACAAGGAGGCTCACCCCTCCACTTT. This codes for CASSLLQGGSPLHF.

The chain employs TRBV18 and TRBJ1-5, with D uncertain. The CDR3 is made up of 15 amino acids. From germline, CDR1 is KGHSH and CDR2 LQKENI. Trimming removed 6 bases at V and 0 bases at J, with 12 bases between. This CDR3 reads CASSQVGDSNQPQHF. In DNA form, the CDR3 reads TGTGCCAGCTCCCAGGTAGGCGATAGCAATCAGCCCCAGCATTTT.

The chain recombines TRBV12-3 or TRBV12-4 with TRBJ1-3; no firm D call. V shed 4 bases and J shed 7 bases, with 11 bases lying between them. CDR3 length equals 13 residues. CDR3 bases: TGTGCCAGCAGTTCCACTCTTGTCAACACCATATATTTT. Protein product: CASSSTLVNTIYF.

CDR3 coding DNA: TGTGCCAGCAGCACCGAGGGGGGATTTACCTACGAGCAGTACTTC. Its translation: CASSTEGGFTYEQYF. The V call is TRBV9, the J call TRBJ2-7; D might be TRBD1 or TRBD2, each matching 6 bases. The CDR3 totals 15 residues. V lost 4 bases and J 2 bases, leaving 16 bases between the germline ends. Germline CDR1 and CDR2: SGDLS and YYNGEE.

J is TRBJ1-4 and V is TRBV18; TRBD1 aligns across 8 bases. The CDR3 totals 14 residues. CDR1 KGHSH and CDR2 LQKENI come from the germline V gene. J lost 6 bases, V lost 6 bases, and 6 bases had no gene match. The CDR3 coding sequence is TGTGCCAGCTCCCTACAGACAGGGGATGAAAAACTGTTTTTT. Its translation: CASSLQTGDEKLFF. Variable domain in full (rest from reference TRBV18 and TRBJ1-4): NAGVMQNPRHLVRRRGQEARLRCSPMKGHSHVYWYRQLPEEGLKFMVYLQKENIIDESGMPKERFSAEFPKEGPSILRIQQVVRGDSAAYFCASSLQTGDEKLFFGSGTQLSVL.

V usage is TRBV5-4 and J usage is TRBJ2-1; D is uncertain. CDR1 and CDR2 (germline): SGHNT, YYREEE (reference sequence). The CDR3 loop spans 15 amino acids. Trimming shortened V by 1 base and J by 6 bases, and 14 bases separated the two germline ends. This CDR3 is CASSLPGALSNEQFF. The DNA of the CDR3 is TGTGCCAGCAGCTTGCCGGGCGCATTGTCCAATGAGCAGTTCTTC.